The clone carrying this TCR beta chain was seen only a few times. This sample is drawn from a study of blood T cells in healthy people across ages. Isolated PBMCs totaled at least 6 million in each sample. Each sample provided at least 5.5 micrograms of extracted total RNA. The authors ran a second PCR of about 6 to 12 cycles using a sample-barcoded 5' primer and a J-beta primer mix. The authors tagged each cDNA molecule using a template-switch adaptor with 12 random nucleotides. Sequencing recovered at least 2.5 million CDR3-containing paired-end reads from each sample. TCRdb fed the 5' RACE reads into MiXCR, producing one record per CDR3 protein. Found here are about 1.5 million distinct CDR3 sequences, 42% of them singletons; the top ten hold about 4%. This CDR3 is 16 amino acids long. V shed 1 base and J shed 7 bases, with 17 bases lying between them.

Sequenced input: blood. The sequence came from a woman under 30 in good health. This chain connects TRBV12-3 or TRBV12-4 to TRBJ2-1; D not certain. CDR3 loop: CASSLGLKSWSNEQFF. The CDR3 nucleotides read TGTGCCAGCAGTTTAGGTCTCAAATCTTGGTCGAATGAGCAGTTCTTC.